The present T cell receptor beta chain was sequenced within a study of shared clonotypes between healthy human individuals. Study-wide points: Non-shared clonotypes displayed generation probabilities falling below those of clonotypes present in all four donors.

To note about this clone: The antigen is not known.

The table came from immunoSEQ multiplex PCR; TCRdb's copy has only in-frame clones and leaves some out. The sample consists of 2 million to 2.5 million clones, roughly 90% of them appearing once. The sequence was obtained from a man aged 18 to 29 in good health. Some clones in this sample may be carry-over from other donors' samples. Input material: naive CD4+ T cells from PBMCs. Documented subset: CD45RA+ positively selected.

The CDR3 sequence: CASSTQGLAGGPRYF. The CDR3 DNA follows: TGCGCCAGCAGCACTCAAGGACTAGCGGGAGGCCCTCGGTACTTC. This chain connects TRBV5-1 to TRBJ2-5; 14 bases align to TRBD2. The CDR3 is 15 amino acids. Germline V gene sequence: CDR1 SGHRS, CDR2 YFSETQ. Trimming cost V 4 bases and J 13 bases; bases outside gene matches: 12.